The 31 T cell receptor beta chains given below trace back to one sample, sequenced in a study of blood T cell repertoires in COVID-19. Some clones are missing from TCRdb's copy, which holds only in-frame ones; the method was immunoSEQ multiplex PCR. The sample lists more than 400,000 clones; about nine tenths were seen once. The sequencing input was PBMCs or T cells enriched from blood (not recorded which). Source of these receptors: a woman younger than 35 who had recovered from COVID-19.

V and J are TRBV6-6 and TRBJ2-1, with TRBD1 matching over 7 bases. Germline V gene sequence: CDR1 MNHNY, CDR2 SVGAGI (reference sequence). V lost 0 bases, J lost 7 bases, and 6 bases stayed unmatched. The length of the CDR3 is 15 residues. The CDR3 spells CASSYSTGPRNEQFF. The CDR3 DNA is TGTGCCAGCAGTTACTCGACAGGGCCCAGGAATGAGCAGTTCTTC.

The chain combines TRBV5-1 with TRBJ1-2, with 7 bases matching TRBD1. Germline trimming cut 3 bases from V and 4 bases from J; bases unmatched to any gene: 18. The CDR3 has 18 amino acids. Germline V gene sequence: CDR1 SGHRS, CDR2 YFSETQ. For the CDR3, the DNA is TGCGCCAGCAGCTGGGGGGACAGAAGGGAAACGGGGACCTATGGCTACACCTTC. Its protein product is CASSWGDRRETGTYGYTF.

The CDR3 region is CASTLTGSTDTQYF. As DNA, the CDR3 is TGTGCCAGCACTTTGACAGGGAGCACAGATACGCAGTATTTT. The chain carries TRBV27 and TRBJ2-3; TRBD1 matches at 7 bases. Per germline, CDR1 MNHEY and CDR2 SMNVEV (reference sequence). The CDR3 covers 14 residues. J was trimmed by 0 bases and V by 7 bases; bases with no gene match: 4.

CDR3 nucleotide sequence: TGTGCCAGCAGCTTAGGGCTAGCGGATACCTACGAGCAGTACTTC. Translation: CASSLGLADTYEQYF. V usage is TRBV7-2 and J usage is TRBJ2-7; 7 nucleotides match TRBD2. The CDR3 is 15 residues long. V gave up 1 base and J gave up 2 bases; unmatched junction bases: 5. Germline CDR1 and CDR2: SGHTA and FQGNSA.

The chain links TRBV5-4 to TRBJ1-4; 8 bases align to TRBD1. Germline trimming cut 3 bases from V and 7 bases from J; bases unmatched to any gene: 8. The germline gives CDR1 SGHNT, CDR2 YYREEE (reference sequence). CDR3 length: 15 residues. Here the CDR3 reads CASSSAGGVSEKLFF. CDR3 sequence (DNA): TGTGCCAGCAGCTCGGCAGGGGGCGTAAGTGAAAAACTGTTTTTT.

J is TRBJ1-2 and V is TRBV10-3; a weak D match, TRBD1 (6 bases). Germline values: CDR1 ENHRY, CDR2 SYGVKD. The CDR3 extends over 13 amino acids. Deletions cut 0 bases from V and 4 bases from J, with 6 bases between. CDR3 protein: CAISESGGYGYTF. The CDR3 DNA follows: TGTGCCATCAGTGAGTCAGGGGGCTATGGCTACACCTTC.

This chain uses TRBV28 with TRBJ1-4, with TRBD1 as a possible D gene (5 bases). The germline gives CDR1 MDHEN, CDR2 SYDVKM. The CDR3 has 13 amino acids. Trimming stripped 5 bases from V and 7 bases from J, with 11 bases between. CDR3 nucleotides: TGTGCCAGCAGTCCCTCGGGGGTTGAAAAACTGTTTTTT. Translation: CASSPSGVEKLFF.

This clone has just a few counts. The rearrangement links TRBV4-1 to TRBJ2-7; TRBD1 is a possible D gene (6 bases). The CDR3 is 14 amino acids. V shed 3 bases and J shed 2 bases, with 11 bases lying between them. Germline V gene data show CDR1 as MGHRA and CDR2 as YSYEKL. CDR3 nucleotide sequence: TGCGCCAGCAGCCAGATCGGACAGACCTACGAGCAGTACTTC. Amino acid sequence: CASSQIGQTYEQYF.

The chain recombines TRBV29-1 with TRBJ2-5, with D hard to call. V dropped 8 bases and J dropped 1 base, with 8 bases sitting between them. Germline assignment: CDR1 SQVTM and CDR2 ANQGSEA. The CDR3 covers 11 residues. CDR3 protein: CSLEFQETQYF. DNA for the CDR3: TGCAGCTTAGAATTCCAAGAGACCCAGTACTTC. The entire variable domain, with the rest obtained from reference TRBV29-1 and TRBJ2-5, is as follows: SAVISQKPSRDICQRGTSLTIQCQVDSQVTMMFWYRQQPGQSLTLIATANQGSEATYESGFVIDKFPISRPNLTFSTLTVSNMSPEDSSIYLCSLEFQETQYFGPGTRLLVL.

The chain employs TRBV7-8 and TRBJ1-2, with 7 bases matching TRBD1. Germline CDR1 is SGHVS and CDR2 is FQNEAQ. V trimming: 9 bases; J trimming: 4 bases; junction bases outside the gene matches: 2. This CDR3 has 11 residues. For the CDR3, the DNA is TGTGCCAGATACAGGGGCTATGGCTACACCTTC. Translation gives CARYRGYGYTF.

DNA of the CDR3: TGTGCCAGCAGACCCCCAGGGGGCCGACGCTATGGCTACACCTTC. Its translation: CASRPPGGRRYGYTF. This chain connects TRBV11-2 to TRBJ1-2, with TRBD1 matching over 8 bases. The germline V gene encodes CDR1 SGHAT and CDR2 FQNNGV. The CDR3 loop spans 15 amino acids. V lost 6 bases, J lost 4 bases, and 10 bases stayed unmatched. The full variable domain, with the rest looked up from reference TRBV11-2 and TRBJ1-2, is EAGVAQSPRYKIIEKRQSVAFWCNPISGHATLYWYQQILGQGPKLLIQFQNNGVVDDSQLPKDRFSAERLKGVDSTLKIQPAKLEDSAVYLCASRPPGGRRYGYTFGSGTRLTVV.

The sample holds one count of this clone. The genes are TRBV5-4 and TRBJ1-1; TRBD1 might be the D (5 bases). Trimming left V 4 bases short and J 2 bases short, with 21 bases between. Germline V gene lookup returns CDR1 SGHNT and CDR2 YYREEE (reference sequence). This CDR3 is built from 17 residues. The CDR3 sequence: CASSHGGGMLRNTEAFF. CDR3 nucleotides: TGTGCCAGCAGCCACGGGGGGGGGATGCTAAGAAACACTGAAGCTTTCTTT.

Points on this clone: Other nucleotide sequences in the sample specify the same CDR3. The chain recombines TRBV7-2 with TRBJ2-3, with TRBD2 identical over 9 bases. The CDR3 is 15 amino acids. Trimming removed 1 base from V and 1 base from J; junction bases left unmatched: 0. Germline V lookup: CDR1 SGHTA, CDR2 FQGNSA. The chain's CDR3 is CASSLVAGGTDTQYF. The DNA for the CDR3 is TGTGCCAGCAGCTTAGTAGCGGGAGGCACAGATACGCAGTATTTT.

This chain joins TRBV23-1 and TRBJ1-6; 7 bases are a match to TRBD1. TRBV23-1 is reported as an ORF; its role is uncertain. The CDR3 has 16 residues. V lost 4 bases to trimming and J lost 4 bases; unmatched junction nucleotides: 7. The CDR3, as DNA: TGCGCCAGCAGTCCCCGGACAGGTGAATATAATTCACCCCTCCACTTT. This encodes CASSPRTGEYNSPLHF.

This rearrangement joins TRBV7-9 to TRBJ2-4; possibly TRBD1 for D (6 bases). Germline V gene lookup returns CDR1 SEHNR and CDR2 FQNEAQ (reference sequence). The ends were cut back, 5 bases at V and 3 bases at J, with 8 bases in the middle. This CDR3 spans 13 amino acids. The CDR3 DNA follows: TGTGCCAGCAGCGAGGACAGCAAAAACATTCAGTACTTC. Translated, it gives CASSEDSKNIQYF.

CDR3 residues: CASSIGGQGSTEAFF. The CDR3 DNA is TGTGCCAGTAGTATAGGGGGACAGGGAAGCACTGAAGCTTTCTTT. The chain links TRBV19 to TRBJ1-1; 9 nucleotides match TRBD1. Germline assignment: CDR1 LNHDA and CDR2 SQIVND (reference sequence). The V and J ends lost 1 base and 4 bases, in that order; junction bases with no gene match: 4. This CDR3 comprises 15 residues.

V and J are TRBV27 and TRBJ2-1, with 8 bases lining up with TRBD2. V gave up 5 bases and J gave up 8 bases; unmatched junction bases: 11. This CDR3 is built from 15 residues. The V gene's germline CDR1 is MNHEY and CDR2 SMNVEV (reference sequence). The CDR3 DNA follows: TGTGCCAGCAGTGGAAGCAGCGGGGGTAGGCATGAGCAGTTCTTC. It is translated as CASSGSSGGRHEQFF.

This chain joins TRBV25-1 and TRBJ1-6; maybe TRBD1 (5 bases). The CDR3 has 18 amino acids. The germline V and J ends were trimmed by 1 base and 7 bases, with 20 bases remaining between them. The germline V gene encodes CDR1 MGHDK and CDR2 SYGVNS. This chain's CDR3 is CASSEFLDNSHSNSPLHF. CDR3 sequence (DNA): TGTGCCAGCAGTGAATTTCTGGACAACTCCCATTCAAATTCACCCCTCCACTTT.

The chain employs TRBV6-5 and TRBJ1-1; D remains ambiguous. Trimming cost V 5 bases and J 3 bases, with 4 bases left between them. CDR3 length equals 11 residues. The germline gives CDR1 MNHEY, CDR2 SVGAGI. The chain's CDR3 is CASSRDTEAFF. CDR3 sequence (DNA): TGTGCCAGCAGTCGGGACACTGAAGCTTTCTTT.

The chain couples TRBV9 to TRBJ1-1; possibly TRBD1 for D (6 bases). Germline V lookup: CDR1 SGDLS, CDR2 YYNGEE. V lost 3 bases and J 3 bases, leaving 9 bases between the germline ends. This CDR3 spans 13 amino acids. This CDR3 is CASSDRQDTEAFF. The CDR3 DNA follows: TGTGCCAGCAGCGACCGACAGGACACTGAAGCTTTCTTT.

CDR3 residues: CASMQRGYNEQFF. The CDR3 DNA sequence: TGTGCCAGCATGCAGCGGGGCTACAATGAGCAGTTCTTC. The chain combines TRBV28 with TRBJ2-1; 7 nucleotides line up with TRBD2. The germline V gene has CDR1 MDHEN and CDR2 SYDVKM. CDR3 length: 13 residues. The ends lost 7 bases at V and 3 bases at J; junction bases unmatched: 3.

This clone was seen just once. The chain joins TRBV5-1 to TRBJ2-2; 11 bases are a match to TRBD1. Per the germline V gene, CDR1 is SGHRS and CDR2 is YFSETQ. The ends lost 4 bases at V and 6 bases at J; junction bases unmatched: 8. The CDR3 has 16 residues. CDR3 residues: CASSPRTGGFAGELFF. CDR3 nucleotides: TGCGCCAGCAGCCCGAGGACAGGGGGCTTTGCCGGGGAGCTGTTTTTT.

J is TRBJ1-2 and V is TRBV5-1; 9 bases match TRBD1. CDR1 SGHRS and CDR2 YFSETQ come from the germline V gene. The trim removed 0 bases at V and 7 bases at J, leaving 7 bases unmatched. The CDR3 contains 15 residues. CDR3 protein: CASSLVTGGEGGYTF. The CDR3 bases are TGCGCCAGCAGCTTGGTGACAGGGGGTGAGGGTGGCTACACCTTC.

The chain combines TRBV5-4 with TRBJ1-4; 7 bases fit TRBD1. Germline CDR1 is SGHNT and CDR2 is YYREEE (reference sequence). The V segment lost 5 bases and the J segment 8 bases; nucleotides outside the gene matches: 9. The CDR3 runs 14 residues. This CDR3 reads CASSWQGEEEKLFF. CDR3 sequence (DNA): TGTGCCAGCAGTTGGCAGGGGGAAGAGGAAAAACTGTTTTTT.

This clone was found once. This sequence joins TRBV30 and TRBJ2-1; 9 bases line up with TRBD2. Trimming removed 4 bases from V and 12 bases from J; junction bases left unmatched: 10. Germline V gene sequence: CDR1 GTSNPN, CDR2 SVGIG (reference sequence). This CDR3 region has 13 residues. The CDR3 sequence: CAWTISGGIVQFF. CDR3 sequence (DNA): TGTGCCTGGACTATTAGCGGGGGTATAGTGCAGTTCTTC. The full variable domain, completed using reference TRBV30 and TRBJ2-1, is SQTIHQWPATLVQPVGSPLSLECTVEGTSNPNLYWYRQAAGRGLQLLFYSVGIGQISSEVPQNLSASRPQDRQFILSSKKLLLSDSGFYLCAWTISGGIVQFFGPGTRLTVL.

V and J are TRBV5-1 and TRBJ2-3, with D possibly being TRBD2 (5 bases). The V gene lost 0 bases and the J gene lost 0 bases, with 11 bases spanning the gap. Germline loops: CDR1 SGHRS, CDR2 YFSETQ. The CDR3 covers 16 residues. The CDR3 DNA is TGCGCCAGCAGCTTGGCCGGAGGCCCTAGCACAGATACGCAGTATTTT. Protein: CASSLAGGPSTDTQYF.

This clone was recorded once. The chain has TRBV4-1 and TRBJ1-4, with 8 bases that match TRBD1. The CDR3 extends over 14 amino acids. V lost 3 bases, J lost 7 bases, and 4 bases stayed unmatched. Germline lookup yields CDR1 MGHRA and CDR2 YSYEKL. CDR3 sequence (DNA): TGCGCCAGCAGCCAGGACAGGGACGCTGAAAAACTGTTTTTT. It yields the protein CASSQDRDAEKLFF.

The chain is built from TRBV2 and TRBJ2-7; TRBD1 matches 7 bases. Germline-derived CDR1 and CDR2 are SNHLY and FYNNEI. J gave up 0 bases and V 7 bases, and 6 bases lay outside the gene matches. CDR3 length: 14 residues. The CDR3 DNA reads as TGTGCCAGCACTAAGGACAGGAACTCCTACGAGCAGTACTTC. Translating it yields CASTKDRNSYEQYF.

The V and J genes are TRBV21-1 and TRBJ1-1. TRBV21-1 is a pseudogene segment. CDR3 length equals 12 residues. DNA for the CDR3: TGTGCCAGCAGCAAAGCTCGCTATGAAGCTTTCTTT. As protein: CASSKARYEAFF.

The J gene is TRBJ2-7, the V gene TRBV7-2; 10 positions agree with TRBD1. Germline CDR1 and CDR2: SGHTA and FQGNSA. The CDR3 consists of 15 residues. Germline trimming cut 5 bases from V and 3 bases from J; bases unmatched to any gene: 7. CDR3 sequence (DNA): TGTGCCAGCAGCCAGGGGGGGACAGGGGTCTACGAGCAGTACTTC. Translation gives CASSQGGTGVYEQYF.

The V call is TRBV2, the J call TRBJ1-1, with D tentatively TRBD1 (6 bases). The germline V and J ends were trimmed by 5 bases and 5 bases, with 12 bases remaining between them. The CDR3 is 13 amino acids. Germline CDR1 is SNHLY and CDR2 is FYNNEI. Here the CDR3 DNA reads TGTGCCAGCAGTACTCAGGGGCGGACTGAAGCTTTCTTT. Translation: CASSTQGRTEAFF.